Listed here are 10 T cell receptor beta chains from one sample, sequenced in a study of molecular identifiers for immune sequencing clone quantification. In TCRdb, the PCR reads were re-called with MiXCR into one record per CDR3 protein. This sample has approximately 670,000 distinct CDR3 sequences, with 20% found just once. Specimen: naive CD8+ T cells from blood, with Jurkat cell RNA spiked in. The subset was: FACS-sorted CD8+CD4-CCR7+CD45RA+ naive T cells. Receptors were obtained from a human donor in good health. Some libraries in this study had Jurkat cell RNA spiked in.

V is TRBV20-1 and J is TRBJ2-1; 9 bases fit TRBD1. CDR1 and CDR2 from the germline V gene are DFQATT and SNEGSKA (reference sequence). CDR3 length: 18 residues. Trimming at V came to 0 bases and at J to 0 bases, leaving 9 bases not matched to a gene. The CDR3 nucleotides are TGCAGTGCTAGAGACGACAGGGGGGCGATCGGCTCCTACAATGAGCAGTTCTTC. It codes for CSARDDRGAIGSYNEQFF.

The sample holds many counts of this clonotype. The chain links TRBV6-2 or TRBV6-3 to TRBJ1-1; D is ambiguous. Germline assignment: CDR1 MNHEY and CDR2 SVGEGT. This CDR3 has 15 amino acids. With 4 bases removed from V and 0 bases from J, the gap between germline ends came to 12 bases. The CDR3 region is CASSWSGRMNTEAFF. CDR3 sequence (DNA): TGTGCCAGCAGTTGGTCCGGACGTATGAACACTGAAGCTTTCTTT.

A word on this clonotype: A much larger clone lies one base from this, so it may be a read error. The chain has TRBV6-1 and TRBJ2-3; 13 nucleotides agree with TRBD2. Germline values: CDR1 MNHNS, CDR2 SASEGT. This CDR3 spans 18 amino acids. CDR3 sequence reads: CASTKRTSGGKSTDTQCF. DNA for the CDR3: TGTGCCAGCACCAAGAGGACTAGCGGGGGCAAAAGCACAGATACGCAGTGTTTT.

This clonotype was seen a handful of times. This chain joins TRBV7-9 and TRBJ1-2; 8 bases fit TRBD1. The junction had 8 bases not matched to a gene; V was cut back by 3 bases and J by 2 bases. The CDR3 contains 16 residues. Germline loops: CDR1 SEHNR, CDR2 FQNEAQ (reference sequence). This CDR3 is CASSLTGATANYGYTF. CDR3 bases: TGTGCCAGCAGCTTGACAGGGGCAACTGCAAACTATGGCTACACCTTC.

This clonotype was detected many times. The chain is built from TRBV20-1 and TRBJ1-2; no firm D call. Germline V lookup: CDR1 DFQATT, CDR2 SNEGSKA (reference sequence). V was shortened by 6 bases and J by 4 bases, with 15 bases between the two germline ends. The CDR3 contains 13 residues. CDR3 residues: CSAQDRLFYGYTF. DNA of the CDR3: TGCAGTGCCCAGGACCGTTTATTCTATGGCTACACCTTC.

The rearrangement joins TRBV18 to TRBJ2-1; the D gene is possibly TRBD2 (5 bases). The ends were cut back, 4 bases at V and 1 base at J, with 26 bases in the middle. The CDR3 consists of 20 residues. Germline CDR1 reads KGHSH; CDR2 reads LQKENI. The CDR3, as DNA: TGTGCCAGCTCACTTGATGGGATCCTCGTCCGGGGTATTTCCTACAATGAGCAGTTCTTC. Translating it yields CASSLDGILVRGISYNEQFF.

This clonotype has ten or more counts. This rearrangement joins TRBV6-2 or TRBV6-3 to TRBJ2-5; TRBD2 agrees at 8 bases. CDR1 is MNHEY, CDR2 SVGEGT, per germline. The V gene end was trimmed by 5 bases and the J gene end by 2 bases; junction bases not matched to a gene: 13. The CDR3 has 17 residues. The CDR3 is CASSAGLAPSGQETQYF. DNA for the CDR3: TGTGCCAGCAGTGCCGGACTAGCCCCTTCGGGACAAGAGACCCAGTACTTC.

V and J are TRBV6-2 or TRBV6-3 and TRBJ1-1; 8 nucleotides line up with TRBD1. CDR3 length: 16 residues. Per the germline V gene, CDR1 is MNHEY and CDR2 is SVGEGT. V was pared by 3 bases and J by 1 base, with 7 bases of the junction left unmatched. CDR3 nucleotide sequence: TGTGCCAGCAGTTATGGCAGGGGGCTTAAGAACACTGAAGCTTTCTTT. This codes for CASSYGRGLKNTEAFF.

The table lists this clonotype with many counts. The chain links TRBV20-1 to TRBJ1-5, with D possibly being TRBD1 (5 bases). The CDR3 is made up of 14 amino acids. V was shortened by 3 bases and J by 4 bases, with 13 bases between the two germline ends. Germline V lookup: CDR1 DFQATT, CDR2 SNEGSKA (reference sequence). The CDR3 is CSARGGQGNQPQHF. The CDR3 DNA is TGCAGTGCTAGGGGGGGTCAGGGTAATCAGCCCCAGCATTTT.

This clonotype was picked up many times. J is TRBJ1-2 and V is TRBV2, with D maybe TRBD1 (6 bases). The V end was cut by 2 bases, the J end by 0 bases, with 10 bases between. The CDR3 length is 15 residues. Germline CDR1 reads SNHLY; CDR2 reads FYNNEI. The CDR3, as DNA: TGTGCCAGCAGTGAATTCGGACAGCCTAACTATGGCTACACCTTC. Translation: CASSEFGQPNYGYTF.